This section outlines one T cell receptor (beta chain) sequence together with its context. What it recognizes is unknown. These data come from a study of shared clonotypes between healthy human individuals. Background on the study: Serving as donors were two women and a few men, whose ages spanned 18 to 49. General observations from the study: About 5.2% was the fraction of naive CD4 clonotypes found shared across several donors. In general, naive subsets displayed greater estimated richness than memory subsets did.

Genomic DNA from each subset was divided evenly over several immunoSEQ plates. Using immunoSEQ multiplex PCR, the repertoire was profiled, and TCRdb retains in-frame clones only, with some absent. The sample records roughly 380,000 clones, 90% to 97% being singletons. The sequence came from a man aged 30-40 years in good health. Material: memory CD8+ T cells sorted from blood. Documented subset: CD45RO+ cells pooled with CCR7-negative TemRA cells.

The CDR3 protein is CASSRNTGGSDYGYTF. The CDR3 bases are TGTGCCAGCTCACGGAACACAGGGGGAAGTGACTATGGCTACACCTTC. The V and J genes are TRBV18 and TRBJ1-2; TRBD1 agrees at 8 bases. This CDR3 contains 16 residues. The V and J ends lost 4 bases and 3 bases, in that order; junction bases with no gene match: 10. Germline assignment: CDR1 KGHSH and CDR2 LQKENI.